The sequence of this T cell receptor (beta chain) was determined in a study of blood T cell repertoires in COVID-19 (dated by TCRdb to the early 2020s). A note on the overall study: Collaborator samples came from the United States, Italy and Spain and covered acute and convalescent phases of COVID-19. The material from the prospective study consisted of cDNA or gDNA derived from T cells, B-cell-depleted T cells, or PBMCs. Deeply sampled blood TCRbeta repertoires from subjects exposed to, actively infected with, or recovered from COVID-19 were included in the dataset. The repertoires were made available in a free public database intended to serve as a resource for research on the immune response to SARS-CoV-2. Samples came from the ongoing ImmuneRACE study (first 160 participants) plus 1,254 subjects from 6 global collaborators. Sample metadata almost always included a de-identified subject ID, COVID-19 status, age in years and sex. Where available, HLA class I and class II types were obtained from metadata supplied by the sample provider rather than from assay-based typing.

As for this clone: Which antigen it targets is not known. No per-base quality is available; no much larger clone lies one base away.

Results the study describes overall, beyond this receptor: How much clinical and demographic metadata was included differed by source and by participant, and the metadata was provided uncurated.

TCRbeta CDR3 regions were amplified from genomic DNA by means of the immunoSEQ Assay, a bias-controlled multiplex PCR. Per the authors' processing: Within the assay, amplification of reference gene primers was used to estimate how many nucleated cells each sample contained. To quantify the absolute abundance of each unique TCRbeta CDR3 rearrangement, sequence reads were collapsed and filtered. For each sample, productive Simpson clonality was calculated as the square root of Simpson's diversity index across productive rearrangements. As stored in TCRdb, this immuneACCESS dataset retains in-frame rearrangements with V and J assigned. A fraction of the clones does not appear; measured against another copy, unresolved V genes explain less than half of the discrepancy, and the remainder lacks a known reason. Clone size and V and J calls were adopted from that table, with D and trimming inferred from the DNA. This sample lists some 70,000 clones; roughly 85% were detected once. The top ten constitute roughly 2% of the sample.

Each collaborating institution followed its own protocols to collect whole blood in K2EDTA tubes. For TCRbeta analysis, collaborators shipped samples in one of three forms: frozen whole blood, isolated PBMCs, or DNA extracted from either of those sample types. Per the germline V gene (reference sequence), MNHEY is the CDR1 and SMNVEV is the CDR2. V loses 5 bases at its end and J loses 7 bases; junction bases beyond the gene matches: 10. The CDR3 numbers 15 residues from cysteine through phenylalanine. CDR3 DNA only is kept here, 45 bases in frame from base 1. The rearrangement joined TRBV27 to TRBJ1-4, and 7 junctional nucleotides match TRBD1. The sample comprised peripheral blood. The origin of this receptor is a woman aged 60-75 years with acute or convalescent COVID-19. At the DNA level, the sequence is TGTGCCAGCAGTAACAGACAGGGCAGAGGTGAAAAACTGTTTTTT. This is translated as CASSNRQGRGEKLFF.